This TCR beta chain was retrieved from a study of early T cells in non-severe SARS-CoV-2 infection. Study information: Sequencing used unsorted whole-blood bulk RNA, so chains lack pairing.

V lost 2 bases and J lost 0; bases outside the gene matches: 0. Germline assignment: CDR1 ENHRY and CDR2 SYGVKD. The CDR3 spans 15 residues. Attached unique molecular identifiers marked individual cDNA molecules. TCRdb reprocessed the 5' RACE reads via MiXCR and lists one record per CDR3 protein. The sample lists tens of thousands of distinct CDR3 sequences; 13% were seen once. This clonotype was counted only a few times. Its cognate antigen is unknown. The study's findings and limits: Private and CD4 specificities were missed by VDJdb matching, which favored anti-spike CD8 responses.

The sequence was obtained from an adult who was a healthcare worker with PCR-confirmed SARS-CoV-2 infection or an uninfected control (not recorded which). The chain uses TRBV10-3 and TRBJ1-5; TRBD1 aligns across 8 bases. The source material was whole blood. This CDR3 is CAISEDRGSNQPQHF. DNA for the CDR3: TGTGCCATCAGTGAGGACAGGGGTAGCAATCAGCCCCAGCATTTT.